This T cell receptor (beta chain) is drawn from a study of cytomegalovirus exposure and HLA in healthy donors. Findings of the study overall: Most subjects had HLA-A and HLA-B alleles reportedly predicted accurately by TCR beta sequences. In an earlier analysis, about 90% or about 30%: the productive usage of most TCR beta V segments.

PCR was performed using 60 Vbeta and 13 Jbeta primers. The data were produced by immunoSEQ multiplex PCR, yet TCRdb's version contains in-frame clones alone and is incomplete. The table shows over 85,000 clones, with around 81% occurring only once. In regard to this clone: The antigen is undetermined.

Trimming took 7 bases from V and 6 from J, leaving 13 bases between them. The CDR3 loop spans 14 amino acids. CDR1 is SNHLY, CDR2 FYNNEI, per germline. The receptor was derived from a man aged 25-40 years in good health and CMV-seronegative. The sequenced sample consisted of PBMCs. The chain recombines TRBV2 with TRBJ1-6; maybe TRBD1 (5 bases). In DNA form, the CDR3 reads TGTGCCAGCAAGACGGGGGTAGGTAATTCACCCCTCCACTTT. Translating gives CASKTGVGNSPLHF.